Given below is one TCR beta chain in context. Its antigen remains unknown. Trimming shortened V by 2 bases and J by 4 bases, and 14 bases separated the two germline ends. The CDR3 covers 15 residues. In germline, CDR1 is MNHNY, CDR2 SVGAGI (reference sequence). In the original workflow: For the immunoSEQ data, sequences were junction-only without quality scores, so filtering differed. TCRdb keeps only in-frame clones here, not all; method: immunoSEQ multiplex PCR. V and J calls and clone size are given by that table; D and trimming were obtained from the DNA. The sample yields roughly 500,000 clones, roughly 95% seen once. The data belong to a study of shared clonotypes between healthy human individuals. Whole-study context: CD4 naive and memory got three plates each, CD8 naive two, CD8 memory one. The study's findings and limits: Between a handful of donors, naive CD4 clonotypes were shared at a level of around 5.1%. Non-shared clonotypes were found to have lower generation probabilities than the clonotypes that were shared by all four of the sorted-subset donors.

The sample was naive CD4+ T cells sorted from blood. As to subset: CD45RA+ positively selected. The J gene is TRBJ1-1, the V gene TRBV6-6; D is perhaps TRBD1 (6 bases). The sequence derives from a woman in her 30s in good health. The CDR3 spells CASSYIQGIPTEAFF. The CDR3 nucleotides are TGTGCCAGCAGTTACATACAGGGTATTCCCACTGAAGCTTTCTTT.